This TCR beta chain came from a study of Graves' ophthalmopathy and Graves' hyperthyroidism. RNA transcripts were the template, and TCR beta CDR3 regions were amplified from them. The workflow started with a first-round RT-PCR run with HTBI primers and then moved on to a second-round multiplex PCR. TCRdb independently ran MiXCR on the multiplex PCR reads; one entry per CDR3 protein. The sample lists 150,000 to 200,000 distinct CDR3 sequences; around 39% were seen once. Ophthalmopathy was moderately-to-severely active, CAS at least 3, NOSPECS at least 4, lasting under 3 months. This clonotype appeared a few times. The antigen remains undetermined. The study's findings and limits: In separating ophthalmopathy from stable hyperthyroidism, a 13-signature model achieved 85% to 90% sensitivity and around 80% specificity.

The receptor's source is a man aged 25 to 40 with Graves' ophthalmopathy. The sequenced sample was peripheral blood.

The CDR3 DNA follows: TGTGCCAGCAGTTTTGTCACAAGATACAGGCCCCAGCATTTT. This codes for CASSFVTRYRPQHF. The chain has TRBV28 and TRBJ1-5; D is undetermined. The ends were cut back, 3 bases at V and 9 bases at J, with 15 bases in the middle. Germline CDR1 and CDR2: MDHEN and SYDVKM. The CDR3 is 14 residues long. The whole variable domain, filled in from reference TRBV28 and TRBJ1-5, reads DVKVTQSSRYLVKRTGEKVFLECVQDMDHENMFWYRQDPGLGLRLIYFSYDVKMKEKGDIPEGYSVSREKKERFSLILESASTNQTSMYLCASSFVTRYRPQHFGDGTRLSIL.